The rows below give T cell receptor beta chains drawn from one sample of a study of graft-versus-host responses after intestinal transplantation. TCRdb keeps only in-frame clones here, not all; method: immunoSEQ multiplex PCR. The sample consists of around 4,000 clones, about 22% of them appearing once. This specimen was alloreactive CD4+ T cells from a mixed lymphocyte reaction culture, taken before transplantation. The receptors stem from a human patient who was an organ donor for intestinal transplantation. The CDR3 runs from the conserved cysteine through the conserved F or W. A D gene is named only where the DNA matches it firmly. Part of the rows lack a size; the others show once, few, many or a class for expanded clones.

V gene	clone size	J gene	D gene	CDR3 protein	CDR3 DNA
TRBV6-6	medium-sized	TRBJ2-3	NA	CASIRTGTDTQYF	TGTGCCAGCATCCGAACAGGGACAGATACGCAGTATTTT
TRBV7-2	medium-sized	TRBJ2-2	TRBD2	CASSPIAGANTGELFF	TGTGCCAGCAGCCCTATAGCGGGGGCGAACACCGGGGAGCTGTTTTTT
TRBV6-5	NA	TRBJ2-5	NA	CASMQAGQETQYF	TGTGCCAGCATGCAGGCAGGCCAAGAGACCCAGTACTTC
TRBV27	NA	TRBJ1-1	NA	CASSLFRYPESEAFF	TGTGCCAGCAGTTTATTCAGGTACCCGGAATCTGAAGCTTTCTTT
TRBV7-2	NA	TRBJ1-2	NA	CASSLVAGANYGYTF	TGTGCCAGCAGCTTAGTGGCAGGGGCCAACTATGGCTACACCTTC
TRBV28	medium-sized	TRBJ2-1	NA	CASSSQIPVPYNEQFF	TGTGCCAGCAGCAGTCAAATACCCGTCCCCTACAATGAGCAGTTCTTC
TRBV19	few	TRBJ1-1	NA	CASGKLRDTNTEAFF	TGTGCCAGTGGGAAACTCCGGGACACGAACACTGAAGCTTTCTTT
TRBV7-2	medium-sized	TRBJ1-2	TRBD1	CASSLPGTGGVSGYTF	TGTGCCAGCAGCTTACCCGGGACAGGGGGCGTGTCTGGCTACACCTTC
TRBV6-5	many	TRBJ2-5	NA	CASSYERTQYF	TGTGCCAGCAGTTACGAGAGGACCCAGTACTTC
TRBV4-1	NA	TRBJ2-5	NA	CASSQDLRDYQETQYF	TGCGCCAGCAGCCAAGATCTTAGGGACTACCAAGAGACCCAGTACTTC
TRBV6-5	NA	TRBJ2-2	TRBD1	CASSSQGAVTGELFF	TGTGCCAGCAGTTCACAGGGGGCCGTCACCGGGGAGCTGTTTTTT
TRBV6-1	medium-sized	TRBJ1-4	NA	CASSEIAQVENEKLFF	TGTGCCAGCAGTGAGATTGCCCAGGTTGAAAATGAAAAACTGTTTTTT
TRBV19	few	TRBJ1-2	NA	CASSLLGFYGYTF	TGTGCCAGTAGCCTTCTAGGTTTCTATGGCTACACCTTC
TRBV7-2	few	TRBJ1-3	TRBD1	CASSPRQGGGNTIYF	TGTGCCAGCAGCCCCCGACAGGGTGGCGGAAACACCATATATTTT
TRBV7-9	NA	TRBJ1-6	TRBD1	CASSLAGTATGGSLHF	TGTGCCAGCAGCTTAGCAGGGACAGCCACCGGCGGGTCCCTCCACTTT
TRBV19	large	TRBJ1-2	TRBD1	CASSMDRTRHTF	TGTGCCAGTAGTATGGACAGGACAAGGCACACCTTC
TRBV15	many	TRBJ1-1	NA	CATSRDLARGGTEAFF	TGTGCCACCAGCAGAGATCTCGCCCGAGGGGGCACTGAAGCTTTCTTT
TRBV19	few	TRBJ1-6	NA	CASSIGYSPLHF	TGTGCCAGTAGTATCGGGTATTCACCCCTCCACTTT
TRBV7-8	NA	TRBJ1-5	NA	CASSKRPRGPQHF	TGTGCCAGCAGCAAACGACCCAGGGGCCCCCAGCATTTT
TRBV7-9	few	TRBJ2-1	NA	CASSLGSSRNEQFF	TGTGCCAGCAGCTTAGGGAGCAGTCGGAATGAGCAGTTCTTC
TRBV10-3	medium-sized	TRBJ1-6	NA	CAIRTGPNSPLHF	TGTGCCATCAGAACTGGGCCGAATTCACCCCTCCACTTT
TRBV29-1	few	TRBJ2-1	TRBD2	CSVKGGLGNEQFF	TGCAGCGTTAAGGGAGGACTAGGGAATGAGCAGTTCTTC
TRBV5-1	medium-sized	TRBJ2-3	TRBD1	CASSPLGTGTDTQYF	TGCGCCAGCAGCCCCTTAGGGACAGGCACAGATACGCAGTATTTT
TRBV7-9	NA	TRBJ1-2	NA	CASSPETHGYTF	TGTGCCAGCAGCCCGGAGACTCACGGCTACACCTTC
TRBV5-5	medium-sized	TRBJ2-1	NA	CASSLAGPYNEQFF	TGTGCCAGCAGCTTGGCCGGTCCCTACAATGAGCAGTTCTTC
TRBV5-8	few	TRBJ2-5	TRBD2	CASSRGTSGVRGETQYF	TGTGCCAGCAGCCGGGGGACTAGCGGGGTCAGGGGAGAGACCCAGTACTTC
TRBV7-2	few	TRBJ2-3	NA	CASSLARTSTDTQYF	TGTGCCAGCAGCTTAGCGAGGACTAGCACAGATACGCAGTATTTT
TRBV6-1	NA	TRBJ2-1	TRBD2	CASSHRTSGYNEQFF	TGTGCCAGCAGCCACCGGACTAGCGGGTACAATGAGCAGTTCTTC